This T cell receptor beta chain was recorded in a study of shared T cell receptors in the human thymus. Using immunoSEQ multiplex PCR, the repertoire was profiled, and TCRdb retains in-frame clones only, with some absent. The table has about 710,000 clones, 70% to 90% seen once; the top ten hold approximately 0.0097%. Trimming took 7 bases from V and 3 from J; bases not matched to a gene: 9. In germline, CDR1 is LGHNA, CDR2 YSLEER. The CDR3 extends over 15 amino acids. In addition, the sample was reused for a study of human thymus T cells.

The TCR sequence derives from a boy in the first two years of life with a congenital heart defect. Sequences were obtained from thymocytes. The chain has TRBV4-3 and TRBJ2-1; 7 bases fit TRBD2. The CDR3 sequence is CASTPSGTIYNEQFF. The CDR3 coding sequence is TGCGCCAGCACACCCTCCGGGACTATCTACAATGAGCAGTTCTTC.